The clone carrying this T cell receptor (beta chain) was detected once. The antigen is undetermined. The source of the sample is a study of cytomegalovirus exposure and HLA in healthy donors. Study-wide findings and caveats: Reportedly, cytomegalovirus status was diagnosed with high sensitivity and specificity. Judged likely to be a sequencing artifact was a cluster of highly shared sequence variants. Presence/absence analyses rested on an assumption that sequencing depth was roughly uniform across donors. There were some public TCRs occurring in many donors, but most TCR sequences were rare.

Vbeta (60) and Jbeta (13) primers were used in the PCR. Some clones are missing from TCRdb's copy, which holds only in-frame ones; the method was immunoSEQ multiplex PCR. The sample yields approximately 150,000 clones, 80% seen once. The CDR3 has 13 amino acids. Germline V gene sequence: CDR1 LNHDA, CDR2 SQIVND (reference sequence). The V gene lost 5 bases and the J gene lost 1 base, with 8 bases spanning the gap. The specimen was PBMCs. The chain carries TRBV19 and TRBJ1-1; D not resolved. The receptor comes from a young woman in good health and CMV-seronegative. The CDR3 DNA is TGTGCCAGTAGTGTTCAGCGGAACACTGAAGCTTTCTTT. As protein: CASSVQRNTEAFF.